This T cell receptor (beta chain) was captured in a study of radiotherapy plus CTLA-4 blockade in lung cancer. Using immunoSEQ multiplex PCR, the repertoire was profiled, and TCRdb retains in-frame clones only, with some absent. The sample consists of around 70,000 clones, 60% to 80% of them appearing once. About this clone itself: Antigen unknown.

Study results and caveats: Early blood T cell clone changes and increased post-radiation serum interferon-beta were reportedly the strongest response predictors. Clones of tumor-derived TCRs expanded in blood after radiotherapy plus ipilimumab.

Enrolled patients, whose metastatic non-small-cell lung cancer was chemo-refractory, received focal radiation plus CTLA-4 blockade with ipilimumab. Trimming took 1 base from V and 9 from J, leaving 20 bases between them. The CDR3 extends over 17 amino acids. In germline, CDR1 is SGHDT, CDR2 YYEEEE. This chain connects TRBV5-6 to TRBJ1-6; D remains unclear. The TCR comes from a human donor with non-small cell lung cancer whose response to radiotherapy plus ipilimumab could not be evaluated. Some clones in this sample may be carry-over from other donors' samples. The specimen comprised peripheral blood, sampled from a patient treated with radiotherapy plus ipilimumab. CDR3 sequence: CASSLPGQGPIGSPLHF. CDR3 sequence (DNA): TGTGCCAGCAGCTTGCCGGGTCAAGGCCCAATCGGTTCACCCCTCCACTTT. The full variable domain, in which reference TRBV5-6 and TRBJ1-6 provide the parts outside the CDR3, is DAGVTQSPTHLIKTRGQQVTLRCSPKSGHDTVSWYQQALGQGPQFIFQYYEEEERQRGNFPDRFSGHQFPNYSSELNVNALLLGDSALYLCASSLPGQGPIGSPLHFGNGTRLTVT.